This passage covers 30 T cell receptor beta chains from one sample sequenced in a study of T cells in Graves' hyperthyroidism and ophthalmopathy. Amplification of TCR beta CDR3 regions used RNA as the template. HTBI primers were employed in a first-round RT-PCR of the TCR CDR3. From the multiplex PCR reads, TCRdb called clonotypes with MiXCR, one entry per CDR3 protein. The sample includes over 550,000 distinct CDR3 sequences, 16% of them seen just once. Source material: blood. These receptors were taken from a woman in her late teens or twenties with Graves' hyperthyroidism.

This clonotype was recorded many times. The chain links TRBV5-1 to TRBJ1-2; possible D gene TRBD1, 5 bases. The CDR3 loop spans 15 amino acids. The V and J ends lost 6 bases and 0 bases respectively, with 15 bases between them. Germline V gene lookup returns CDR1 SGHRS and CDR2 YFSETQ. CDR3: CASTREGRPNYGYTF. The CDR3 DNA reads TGCGCCAGCACCAGGGAGGGGCGGCCTAACTATGGCTACACCTTC.

This clonotype was recorded at least ten times. The rearrangement uses TRBV28 and TRBJ2-7; TRBD1 matches 11 bases. The V gene end was trimmed by 3 bases and the J gene end by 2 bases; junction bases not matched to a gene: 9. CDR1 is MDHEN and CDR2 is SYDVKM in the germline V gene. The CDR3 length is 17 residues. This CDR3 reads CASSFSLGQGAPYEQYF. The CDR3 DNA is TGTGCCAGCAGTTTCTCCCTTGGACAGGGGGCCCCCTACGAGCAGTACTTC.

The table lists this clonotype with a few counts. The J gene is TRBJ1-2, the V gene TRBV7-9; unclear D gene. The V gene lost 2 bases and the J gene lost 2 bases, with 12 bases spanning the gap. The CDR3 sequence is 15 residues long. Germline V lookup: CDR1 SEHNR, CDR2 FQNEAQ (reference sequence). The DNA for the CDR3 is TGTGCCAGCAGCTTATATCGAACAACCAACTATGGCTACACCTTC. It is translated as CASSLYRTTNYGYTF.

This clonotype was seen many times. The chain recombines TRBV14 with TRBJ2-7; 10 bases line up with TRBD2. V was pared by 4 bases and J by 2 bases, with 8 bases of the junction left unmatched. Looked up from germline, CDR1 is SGHDN and CDR2 is FVKESK. This CDR3 has 16 residues. The CDR3 protein is CASSRITAGGPYEQYF. CDR3 nucleotides: TGTGCCAGCAGCCGTATCACAGCGGGAGGGCCCTACGAGCAGTACTTC.

At least ten counts were recorded for this clonotype. The chain recombines TRBV6-2 or TRBV6-3 with TRBJ1-1; TRBD1 matches at 9 bases. This CDR3 is built from 17 residues. Germline V lookup: CDR1 MNHEY, CDR2 SVGEGT. Trimming cost V 6 bases and J 0 bases; bases outside gene matches: 11. CDR3 bases: TGTGCCAGCAGGCGAACAGGGGGCGGAAGGTTGAACACTGAAGCTTTCTTT. Protein product: CASRRTGGGRLNTEAFF.

The chain employs TRBV10-3 and TRBJ2-2; 9 bases are shared with TRBD1. The germline V gene encodes CDR1 ENHRY and CDR2 SYGVKD. CDR3 size: 16 residues. J lost 3 bases, V lost 9 bases, and 11 bases had no gene match. The CDR3 loop reads CAISPRDREDTGELFF. The DNA for the CDR3 is TGTGCCATAAGCCCCCGGGACAGGGAGGACACCGGGGAGCTGTTTTTT.

The chain has TRBV25-1 and TRBJ2-7; D gene uncertain. Per germline, CDR1 MGHDK and CDR2 SYGVNS. This CDR3 region has 14 residues. Trimming removed 0 bases from V and 3 bases from J, with 9 bases in between. The CDR3 region is CASSEYGPSYEQYF. The CDR3 DNA sequence: TGTGCCAGCAGTGAATATGGCCCTAGCTACGAGCAGTACTTC.

This clonotype appeared once. The rearrangement joins TRBV7-9 to TRBJ2-3; 11 bases are a match to TRBD2. Germline loops: CDR1 SEHNR, CDR2 FQNEAQ (reference sequence). The J segment lost 0 bases and the V segment lost 5 bases, leaving 7 bases of the junction unmatched. The CDR3 is 17 amino acids. The DNA of the CDR3 is TGTGCCAGCAGCCCCCAGACTAGCGGGGTTAGCACAGATACGCAGTATTTT. Protein sequence: CASSPQTSGVSTDTQYF.

J is TRBJ1-2 and V is TRBV2; 10 bases align to TRBD1. This CDR3 has 14 residues. J lost 7 bases, V lost 6 bases, and 8 bases had no gene match. Germline V gene lookup returns CDR1 SNHLY and CDR2 FYNNEI. CDR3 in amino acids: CASSGGQGVGGYTF. Here the CDR3 DNA reads TGTGCCAGCAGCGGCGGACAGGGGGTTGGTGGCTACACCTTC.

This clonotype was counted ten times or more. V usage is TRBV9 and J usage is TRBJ1-5, with TRBD1 identical over 7 bases. The germline V gene encodes CDR1 SGDLS and CDR2 YYNGEE. Losses at the gene ends were 0 bases for V and 2 bases for J; bases not matched to a gene: 2. The CDR3 runs to 15 residues. The CDR3 loop is CASSVDGTGNQPQHF. The CDR3 DNA reads TGTGCCAGCAGCGTAGATGGGACAGGCAATCAGCCCCAGCATTTT.

This clonotype was counted at least ten times. The chain recombines TRBV7-9 with TRBJ2-5; D is unresolved. This CDR3 contains 14 residues. Germline CDR1 and CDR2: SEHNR and FQNEAQ (reference sequence). V gave up 1 base and J gave up 1 base, with 7 bases separating them. The CDR3 sequence is CASSLGTVQETQYF. DNA of the CDR3: TGTGCCAGCAGCTTAGGCACAGTCCAAGAGACCCAGTACTTC.

This clonotype was counted ten times or more. This chain joins TRBV5-1 and TRBJ2-7; 7 nucleotides align to TRBD2. The CDR3 spans 15 residues. J lost 2 bases, V lost 5 bases, and 10 bases had no gene match. CDR1 and CDR2 from the germline V gene are SGHRS and YFSETQ. The CDR3 DNA reads TGCGCCAGCAGAATTTCACTAGCGAAAGCCTACGAGCAGTACTTC. Its protein is CASRISLAKAYEQYF.

The rearrangement joins TRBV24-1 to TRBJ2-3; the D is unclear. Germline CDR1 is KGHDR and CDR2 is SFDVKD. V was shortened by 9 bases and J by 0 bases, with 12 bases between the two germline ends. The CDR3 sequence is 14 residues long. In nucleotides, the CDR3 is TGTGCCACCTCGGACCGATCTAGCACAGATACGCAGTATTTT. Encoded protein: CATSDRSSTDTQYF.

The chain uses TRBV12-5 and TRBJ1-2; 7 nucleotides align to TRBD1. The CDR3 is 15 amino acids. Trimming took 5 bases from V and 2 from J; bases not matched to a gene: 8. Germline CDR1 is LGHNT and CDR2 is FRNRAP. CDR3 sequence: CASGTTGVTNYGYTF. The CDR3 DNA reads as TGTGCTAGTGGTACAACAGGGGTTACCAACTATGGCTACACCTTC.

This sequence joins TRBV5-1 and TRBJ1-5; D uncertain. Germline CDR1 and CDR2: SGHRS and YFSETQ. The germline V and J ends were trimmed by 7 bases and 6 bases, with 14 bases remaining between them. There are 13 residues in the CDR3. The DNA of the CDR3 is TGCGCCAGCTCCAGAACCCACCGTCAGCCCCAGCATTTT. It encodes CASSRTHRQPQHF. Supplemented by reference TRBV5-1 and TRBJ1-5, the full variable domain reads KAGVTQTPRYLIKTRGQQVTLSCSPISGHRSVSWYQQTPGQGLQFLFEYFSETQRNKGNFPGRFSGRQFSNSRSEMNVSTLELGDSALYLCASSRTHRQPQHFGDGTRLSIL.

This clonotype was seen at least ten times. CDR3 amino acids: CAWSDGVGDYEQYF. The DNA of the CDR3 is TGTGCCTGGAGTGACGGTGTTGGGGACTACGAGCAGTACTTC. The J gene is TRBJ2-7, the V gene TRBV30; D not resolved. V lost 1 base to trimming and J lost 3 bases, with 13 bases between them. The CDR3 contains 14 residues. The germline gives CDR1 GTSNPN, CDR2 SVGIG (reference sequence).

This clonotype has more than one count but fewer than ten. This chain uses TRBV4-1 with TRBJ2-7; 7 bases line up with TRBD2. Germline V lookup: CDR1 MGHRA, CDR2 YSYEKL. V trimming: 1 base; J trimming: 2 bases; junction bases outside the gene matches: 5. The CDR3 extends over 15 amino acids. CDR3 amino acids: CASSQALRGTYEQYF. The DNA of the CDR3 is TGCGCCAGCAGCCAAGCCTTGCGGGGGACCTACGAGCAGTACTTC.

The chain uses TRBV20-1 and TRBJ2-2; D not resolved. V was pared by 1 base and J by 1 base, with 7 bases between. The CDR3 runs to 14 residues. Per the germline V gene, CDR1 is DFQATT and CDR2 is SNEGSKA (reference sequence). DNA of the CDR3: TGCAGTGCTAGAGGGGTATTGAACACCGGGGAGCTGTTTTTT. As protein: CSARGVLNTGELFF.

This clonotype was counted many times. The chain has TRBV24-1 and TRBJ2-7; 7 bases line up with TRBD1. The V gene's germline CDR1 is KGHDR and CDR2 SFDVKD. V was pared by 7 bases and J by 3 bases, with 5 bases of the junction left unmatched. This CDR3 has 13 amino acids. The DNA for the CDR3 is TGTGCCACCAGGGACAGGCGACTCTACGAGCAGTACTTC. Encoded protein: CATRDRRLYEQYF.

This clonotype was detected only a few times. CDR3 protein: CAWSALSTDTQYF. CDR3 sequence (DNA): TGTGCCTGGAGTGCCCTTAGCACAGATACGCAGTATTTT. The V gene is TRBV30, the J gene TRBJ2-3; D gene unclear. V dropped 1 base and J dropped 0 bases, with 5 bases sitting between them. CDR1 and CDR2 from the germline V gene are GTSNPN and SVGIG (reference sequence). This CDR3 contains 13 residues. The complete variable domain, with remaining parts taken from reference TRBV30 and TRBJ2-3, reads SQTIHQWPATLVQPVGSPLSLECTVEGTSNPNLYWYRQAAGRGLQLLFYSVGIGQISSEVPQNLSASRPQDRQFILSSKKLLLSDSGFYLCAWSALSTDTQYFGPGTRLTVL.

J is TRBJ2-7 and V is TRBV12-3 or TRBV12-4; 7 positions match TRBD1. The CDR3 sequence is 14 residues long. After removal of 5 bases from V and 9 bases from J, the junction contained 13 bases not matched to a gene. The DNA for the CDR3 is TGTGCCAGCAGTCCTCCGGGACAGCGAACAGGGCAGTACTTC. Amino acids: CASSPPGQRTGQYF.

This clonotype was detected only a few times. The chain recombines TRBV6-1 with TRBJ1-5; D might be TRBD1 (5 bases). Trimming pared 7 bases from V and 2 bases from J, leaving 9 bases between. The CDR3 contains 13 residues. Germline CDR1 is MNHNS and CDR2 is SASEGT. The CDR3 here is CASTGQRNQPQHF. CDR3 bases: TGTGCCAGCACGGGGCAGCGCAATCAGCCCCAGCATTTT.

At least ten counts were recorded for this clonotype. This chain uses TRBV13 with TRBJ1-6; 10 bases align to TRBD1. The junction had 5 bases not matched to a gene; V was cut back by 5 bases and J by 7 bases. The V gene's germline CDR1 is PRHDT and CDR2 FYEKMQ (reference sequence). This CDR3 has 15 amino acids. The CDR3 sequence is CASSARQGANSPLHF. Written as DNA, the CDR3 is TGTGCCAGCAGCGCCCGACAGGGGGCGAATTCACCCCTCCACTTT. Variable domain in full (rest from reference TRBV13 and TRBJ1-6): AAGVIQSPRHLIKEKRETATLKCYPIPRHDTVYWYQQGPGQDPQFLISFYEKMQSDKGSIPDRFSAQQFSDYHSELNMSSLELGDSALYFCASSARQGANSPLHFGNGTRLTVT.

This clonotype was counted between two and nine times. CDR3: CASSGGTMNTGELFF. Written as DNA, the CDR3 is TGCGCCAGCAGCGGCGGGACAATGAACACCGGGGAGCTGTTTTTT. V usage is TRBV5-1 and J usage is TRBJ2-2, with D perhaps assigned TRBD1 or TRBD2 (6 bases each). Germline lookup yields CDR1 SGHRS and CDR2 YFSETQ. V lost 4 bases and J 1 base, leaving 11 bases between the germline ends. The CDR3 runs 15 residues.

This clonotype was observed at least ten times. The chain joins TRBV12-3 or TRBV12-4 to TRBJ2-3, with TRBD2 as a possible D gene (5 bases). The V end was cut by 2 bases, the J end by 5 bases, with 23 bases between. The CDR3 consists of 18 residues. CDR3 nucleotides: TGTGCCAGCAGTTTAATTGGGATGGTGGGAGAGATTAGAGATACGCAGTATTTT. Translated, it gives CASSLIGMVGEIRDTQYF.

This clonotype was recorded at least ten times. The chain joins TRBV3-1 to TRBJ2-3; weak D call: TRBD2 (6 bases). V lost 0 bases to trimming and J lost 8 bases, with 18 bases between them. CDR1 is LGHDT and CDR2 is YNNKEL in the germline V gene (reference sequence). CDR3 length: 16 residues. The DNA of the CDR3 is TGTGCCAGCAGCCAAGAGACGGGAGCCCCAGATACTACGCAGTATTTT. This sequence encodes CASSQETGAPDTTQYF.

This clonotype was counted ten times or more. The chain recombines TRBV28 with TRBJ1-2; D gene unclear. V lost 1 base, J lost 4 bases, and 10 bases lay in between. The germline V gene encodes CDR1 MDHEN and CDR2 SYDVKM. CDR3 length equals 14 residues. Here the CDR3 DNA reads TGTGCCAGCAGTTTATCTTACAGATCCTATGGCTACACCTTC. Translation gives CASSLSYRSYGYTF.

This clonotype occurred many times. V is TRBV20-1 and J is TRBJ1-2, with D tentatively TRBD1 (5 bases). Germline assignment: CDR1 DFQATT and CDR2 SNEGSKA (reference sequence). The V and J ends lost 6 bases and 5 bases respectively, with 19 bases between them. This CDR3 spans 14 amino acids. Here the CDR3 DNA reads TGCAGTGCGACGGACGGGGACGCTGAATATGGCTACACCTTC. Translating gives CSATDGDAEYGYTF.

In its sample, this clonotype was seen a few times. J is TRBJ1-2 and V is TRBV29-1; D may be TRBD1 (6 bases). The CDR3 has 12 amino acids. Deletions cut 7 bases from V and 7 bases from J, with 16 bases between. Per germline, CDR1 SQVTM and CDR2 ANQGSEA. The CDR3 loop reads CSAWGGAIGYTF. Written as DNA, the CDR3 is TGCAGCGCTTGGGGGGGGGCGATTGGCTACACCTTC.

The table lists this clonotype with a few counts. The rearrangement links TRBV19 to TRBJ2-7, with a tentative D call TRBD2 (7 bases). The germline gives CDR1 LNHDA, CDR2 SQIVND (reference sequence). V shed 1 base and J shed 2 bases, with 12 bases lying between them. The CDR3 is 15 amino acids. CDR3 residues: CASSIVGGDPYEQYF. The CDR3 region has the DNA TGTGCCAGTAGTATAGTAGGGGGGGATCCCTACGAGCAGTACTTC.